This TCR beta chain is from a study of early T cells in non-severe SARS-CoV-2 infection. Study-level information: Bulk RNA from unsorted whole blood was sequenced; chains were unpaired. Study results and limitations: Lookups in VDJdb leaned toward anti-spike CD8 responses and missed private and CD4 specificities.

The germline V and J ends were trimmed by 4 bases and 4 bases, with 8 bases remaining between them. Germline V CDR1 and CDR2: SGHRS, YFSETQ. The CDR3 consists of 12 residues. The library protocol tagged individual cDNA molecules with unique molecular identifiers. TCRdb itself ran the 5' RACE reads through MiXCR, one entry per CDR3 protein. The sample lists 25,000 to 30,000 distinct CDR3 sequences, about 4.7% occurring once. This clonotype was counted many times. Its specificity is unknown. The source material was whole blood. The chain joins TRBV5-1 to TRBJ2-5, with D unresolved. This sequence originates from an adult who was a healthcare worker with PCR-confirmed SARS-CoV-2 infection or an uninfected control (not recorded which). Here the CDR3 DNA reads TGCGCCAGCAGCACTCCAACAGAGACCCAGTACTTC. This gives the protein CASSTPTETQYF. Combining the CDR3 with reference TRBV5-1 and TRBJ2-5 gives the whole variable domain KAGVTQTPRYLIKTRGQQVTLSCSPISGHRSVSWYQQTPGQGLQFLFEYFSETQRNKGNFPGRFSGRQFSNSRSEMNVSTLELGDSALYLCASSTPTETQYFGPGTRLLVL.